A selection of T cell receptor beta chains follows, all from one sample in a study of T cells in localized non-small cell lung cancer. Libraries were prepared by immunoSEQ multiplex PCR; TCRdb keeps only in-frame clonotypes and omits some of them. The sample yields about 680 clones, approximately 30% seen once. The source was normal lung tissue next to the tumor, collected before any cancer treatment. Receptor source: an older female donor with stage II lung adenocarcinoma. Each CDR3 is given with its conserved first and last residue. The D gene is left open where the match is weak. Clone size appears in some rows only: once, few, many, or a class for an expanded clone.

>TRBV5-1|NA|TRBJ2-3|NA
TGCGCCAGCAGCTTGGGGGAGTGGGCCACAGATACGCAGTATTTT
CASSLGEWATDTQYF
>TRBV5-1|few|TRBJ2-2|TRBD2
TGCGCCAGCAGTCCTCGGAGTGCGGGGGACACCGGGGAGCTGTTTTTT
CASSPRSAGDTGELFF
>TRBV11-3|NA|TRBJ2-1|NA
TGTGCCAGCAGCCGTAACAGGGAAGACAATGAGCAGTTCTTC
CASSRNREDNEQFF
>TRBV30|NA|TRBJ1-1|NA
TGTGCCTGGAGTGTGGGGCGTGGGGGGTACACTGAAGCTTTCTTT
CAWSVGRGGYTEAFF
>TRBV19|NA|TRBJ2-2|NA
TGTGCCAGTAGTAACCCGAACACCGAGGAGCTGTTTTTT
CASSNPNTEELFF
>TRBV28|NA|TRBJ2-7|TRBD2
TGTGCCAGCAGTTTAGAACTAGCGGGAGATTACGAGCAGTACTTC
CASSLELAGDYEQYF
>TRBV11-3|few|TRBJ1-1|TRBD1
TGTGCCAGCAGTCCGACGGGACAGGGCACTGAAGCTTTCTTT
CASSPTGQGTEAFF
>TRBV5-1|NA|TRBJ2-3|TRBD1
TGCGCCAGCAGCTTCCTCCAGGGGGCGGGAACAGATACGCAGTATTTT
CASSFLQGAGTDTQYF
>TRBV30|few|TRBJ2-6|NA
TGTGCCTGGAGTGTACGGGGGATCCTACTCTCTGGGGCCAACGTCCTGACTTTC
CAWSVRGILLSGANVLTF
>TRBV6-8|NA|TRBJ1-2|NA
TGTGCCAGCACCCTAATGTCGGACAGTTTTGGCTACACCTTC
CASTLMSDSFGYTF
>TRBV7-4|few|TRBJ1-5|NA
TGTGCCAGCAGCTTATATATCAATCAGCCCCAGCATTTT
CASSLYINQPQHF
>TRBV11-3|NA|TRBJ1-3|TRBD1
TGTGCCAGCAGGACAGGGGTTCTCTCTGGAAACACCATATATTTT
CASRTGVLSGNTIYF
>TRBV6-7|few|TRBJ1-5|NA
TGTGCCAGCGGCGCGTCAGGGACTCAGCCCCAGCATTTT
CASGASGTQPQHF
>TRBV28|NA|TRBJ2-5|TRBD2
TGTGCCAGCGGCCCCGGGGGGGCGGAGGGGACCCAGTACTTC
CASGPGGAEGTQYF
>TRBV6-8|NA|TRBJ2-7|TRBD2
TGTGCCAGCAGTTATAAGTCGGCGGGGGGAACCTACGAGCAGTACTTC
CASSYKSAGGTYEQYF
>TRBV15|NA|TRBJ1-1|NA
TGTGCCACCAGCAGAGACGCGGGGAAAACTGAAGCTTTCTTT
CATSRDAGKTEAFF
>TRBV6-8|NA|TRBJ2-5|TRBD1
TGTGCCAGCAAGGGCGTGGACAGGGGGCCTCGTCAAGAGACCCAGTACTTC
CASKGVDRGPRQETQYF
>TRBV14|large|TRBJ2-7|NA
TGTGCCAGCAGCCAAGCAACGTTCTCCGAGCAGTACTTC
CASSQATFSEQYF
>TRBV6-8|NA|TRBJ2-5|TRBD2
TGTGCCAGCAGCGGGACTAGCGGACCCCAAGAGACCCAGTACTTC
CASSGTSGPQETQYF
>TRBV11-3|large|TRBJ2-4|TRBD1
TGTGCCAGCAGCCGGACAGGGGAACAAAACATTCAGTACTTC
CASSRTGEQNIQYF
>TRBV29-1|few|TRBJ1-2|TRBD1
TGCAGCGCTGCCGCCGGGACAGGGGGCAGGGGCTACACCTTC
CSAAAGTGGRGYTF
>TRBV19|NA|TRBJ1-2|TRBD1
TGTGCCACCGAAAGAGGGGGCGTCGGCTATGGCTACACTTTC
CATERGGVGYGYTF
>TRBV10-2|NA|TRBJ2-2|TRBD2
TGCGCCAGCCTTGACGTGGCGGGGGAAACTACGACGACAACGAACACCGGGGAGCTGTTTTTT
CASLDVAGETTTTTNTGELFF
>TRBV9|once|TRBJ1-4|NA
TGTGCCAGCAGCCCAAACTTCGGGGAAAAACTGTTTTTT
CASSPNFGEKLFF
>TRBV28|NA|TRBJ2-2|NA
TGTGCCAGCAGTTTAGGGTCAGGGACGGCCACCGGGGAGCTGTTTTTT
CASSLGSGTATGELFF
>TRBV9|NA|TRBJ1-1|NA
TGTGCCAGCAGCGTAGACTTAGTGGCTGAAGCTTTCTTT
CASSVDLVAEAFF